This T cell receptor beta chain was sequenced during a study of T cells in Graves' hyperthyroidism and ophthalmopathy. Study summary: Peripheral blood samples were taken at initial diagnosis, prior to any treatment. Study-wide findings and caveats: Ophthalmopathy, which appeared later, was predicted by the model a median 6.5 months before onset. Most expanded thyroid clonotypes above 0.001 recurred in blood.

The CDR3 has 15 residues. In germline, CDR1 is SGHAT, CDR2 FQNNGV. V was pared by 0 bases and J by 1 base, with 6 bases between. RNA transcripts gave rise to amplified TCR beta CDR3 regions. The primer set for the first-round RT-PCR of the TCR CDR3 was HTBI. TCRdb re-called the multiplex PCR reads through MiXCR, storing one row per CDR3 protein. This table has 300,000 to 400,000 distinct CDR3 sequences, 15% to 20% appearing once. The table lists this clonotype with many counts. Its target is unknown. The source material was blood. This sequence originates from a woman aged 50 to 65 with Graves' hyperthyroidism. J is TRBJ2-2 and V is TRBV11-2; no clear D gene. The CDR3 reads CASSLDPGNTGELFF. In nucleotides, the CDR3 is TGTGCCAGCAGCTTAGATCCGGGGAACACCGGGGAGCTGTTTTTT.